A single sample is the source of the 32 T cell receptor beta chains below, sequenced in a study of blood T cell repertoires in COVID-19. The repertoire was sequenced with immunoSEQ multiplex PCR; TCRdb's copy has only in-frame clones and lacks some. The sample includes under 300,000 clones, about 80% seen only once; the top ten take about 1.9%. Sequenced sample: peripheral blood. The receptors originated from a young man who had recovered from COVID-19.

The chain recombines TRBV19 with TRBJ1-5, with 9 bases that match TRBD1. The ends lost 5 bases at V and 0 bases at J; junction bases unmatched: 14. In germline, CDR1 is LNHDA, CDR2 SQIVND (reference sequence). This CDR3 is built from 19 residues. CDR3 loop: CASSSYKLQGASSNQPQHF. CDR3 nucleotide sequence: TGTGCCAGTAGTTCCTATAAACTACAGGGGGCCAGTAGCAATCAGCCCCAGCATTTT. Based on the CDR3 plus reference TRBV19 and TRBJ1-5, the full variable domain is DGGITQSPKYLFRKEGQNVTLSCEQNLNHDAMYWYRQDPGQGLRLIYYSQIVNDFQKGDIAEGYSVSREKKESFPLTVTSAQKNPTAFYLCASSSYKLQGASSNQPQHFGDGTRLSIL.

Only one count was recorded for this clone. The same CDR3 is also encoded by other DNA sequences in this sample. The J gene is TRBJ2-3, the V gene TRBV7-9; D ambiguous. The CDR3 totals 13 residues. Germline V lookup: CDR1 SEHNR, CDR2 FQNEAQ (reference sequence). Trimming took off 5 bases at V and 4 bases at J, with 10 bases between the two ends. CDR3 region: CASSPRGPDTQYF. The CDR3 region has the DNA TGTGCCAGCAGCCCTAGAGGTCCAGATACGCAGTATTTT.

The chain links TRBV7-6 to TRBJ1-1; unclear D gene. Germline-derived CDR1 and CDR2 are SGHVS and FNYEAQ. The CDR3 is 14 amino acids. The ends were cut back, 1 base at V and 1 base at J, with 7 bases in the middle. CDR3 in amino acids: CASSLGGGNTEAFF. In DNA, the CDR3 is TGTGCCAGCAGCTTAGGAGGAGGGAACACTGAAGCTTTCTTT.

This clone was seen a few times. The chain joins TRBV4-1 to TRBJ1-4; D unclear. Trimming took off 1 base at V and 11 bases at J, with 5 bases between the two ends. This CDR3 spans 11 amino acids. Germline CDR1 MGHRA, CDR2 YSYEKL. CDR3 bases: TGCGCCAGCAGCCAAGTCGGGAAACTGTTTTTT. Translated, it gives CASSQVGKLFF.

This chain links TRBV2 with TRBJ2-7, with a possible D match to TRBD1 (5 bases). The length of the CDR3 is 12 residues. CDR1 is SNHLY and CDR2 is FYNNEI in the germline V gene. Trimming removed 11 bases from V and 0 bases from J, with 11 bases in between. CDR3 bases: TGTGCCTCCAGGGCTAGCTCCTACGAGCAGTACTTC. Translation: CASRASSYEQYF.

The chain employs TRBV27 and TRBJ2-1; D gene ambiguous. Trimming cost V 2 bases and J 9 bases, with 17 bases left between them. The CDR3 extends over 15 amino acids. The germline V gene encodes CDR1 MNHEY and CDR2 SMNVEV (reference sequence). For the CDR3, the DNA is TGTGCCAGCAGTTTAAGCCCCACCGCCCCCGCTGAGCAGTTCTTC. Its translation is CASSLSPTAPAEQFF.

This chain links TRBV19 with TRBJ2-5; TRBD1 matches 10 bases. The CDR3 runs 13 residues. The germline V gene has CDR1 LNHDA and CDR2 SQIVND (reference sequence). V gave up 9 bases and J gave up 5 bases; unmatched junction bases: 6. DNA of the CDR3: TGTGCCAGCCGGGACAGGGGTGGTGAGACCCAGTACTTC. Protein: CASRDRGGETQYF.

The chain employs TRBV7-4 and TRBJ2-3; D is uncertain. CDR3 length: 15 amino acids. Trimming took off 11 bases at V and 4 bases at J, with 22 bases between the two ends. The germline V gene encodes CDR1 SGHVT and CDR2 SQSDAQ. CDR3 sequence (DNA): TGTGCCGGGCAGGCTGGTCCGTTTCAATCAGATACGCAGTATTTT. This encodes CAGQAGPFQSDTQYF.

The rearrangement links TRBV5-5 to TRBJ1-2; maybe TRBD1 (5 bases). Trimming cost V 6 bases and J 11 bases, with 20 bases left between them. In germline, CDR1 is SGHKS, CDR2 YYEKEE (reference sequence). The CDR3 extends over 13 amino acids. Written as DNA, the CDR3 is TGTGCCAGCATCTCCACGACGGAGGGACGGTACACCTTC. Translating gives CASISTTEGRYTF.

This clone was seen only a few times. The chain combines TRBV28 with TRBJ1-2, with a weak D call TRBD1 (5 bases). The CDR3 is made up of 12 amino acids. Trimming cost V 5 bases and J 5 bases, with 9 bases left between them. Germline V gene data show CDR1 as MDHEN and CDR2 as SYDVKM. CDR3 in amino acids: CASSIQGYGYTF. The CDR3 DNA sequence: TGTGCCAGCAGTATCCAGGGTTATGGCTACACCTTC.

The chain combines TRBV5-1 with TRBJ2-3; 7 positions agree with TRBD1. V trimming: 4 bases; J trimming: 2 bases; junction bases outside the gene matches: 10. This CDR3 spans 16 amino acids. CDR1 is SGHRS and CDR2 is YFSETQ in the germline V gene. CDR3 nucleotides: TGCGCCAGCAGCACCGGACAGGCCGGAGACACAGATACGCAGTATTTT. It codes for CASSTGQAGDTDTQYF.

CDR3: CASSYSGTGLTDTQYF. Written as DNA, the CDR3 is TGCGCCAGCAGCTACTCCGGGACAGGCCTCACAGATACGCAGTATTTT. V is TRBV5-1 and J is TRBJ2-3; 8 bases are a match to TRBD1. The junction had 8 bases not matched to a gene; V was cut back by 3 bases and J by 2 bases. The germline V gene encodes CDR1 SGHRS and CDR2 YFSETQ. The CDR3 loop spans 16 amino acids. Filled out from reference TRBV5-1 and TRBJ2-3, the complete variable domain reads KAGVTQTPRYLIKTRGQQVTLSCSPISGHRSVSWYQQTPGQGLQFLFEYFSETQRNKGNFPGRFSGRQFSNSRSEMNVSTLELGDSALYLCASSYSGTGLTDTQYFGPGTRLTVL.

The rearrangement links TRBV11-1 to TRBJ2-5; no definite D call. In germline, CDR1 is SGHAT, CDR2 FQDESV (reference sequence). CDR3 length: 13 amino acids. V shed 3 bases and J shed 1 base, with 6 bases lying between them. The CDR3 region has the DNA TGTGCCAGCAGCTTCAGTTCCCAAGAGACCCAGTACTTC. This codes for CASSFSSQETQYF.

The CDR3 region is CASSLTRGRELFF. The DNA for the CDR3 is TGTGCCAGCAGCTTAACCAGGGGGCGGGAGCTGTTTTTT. V and J are TRBV7-6 and TRBJ2-2; 8 nucleotides match TRBD1. Germline-derived CDR1 and CDR2 are SGHVS and FNYEAQ. The V segment lost 2 bases and the J segment 9 bases; nucleotides outside the gene matches: 2. CDR3 length equals 13 residues. The variable domain in full, with the rest retrieved from reference TRBV7-6 and TRBJ2-2, is GAGVSQSPRYKVTKRGQDVALRCDPISGHVSLYWYRQALGQGPEFLTYFNYEAQQDKSGLPNDRFSAERPEGSISTLTIQRTEQRDSAMYRCASSLTRGRELFFGEGSRLTVL.

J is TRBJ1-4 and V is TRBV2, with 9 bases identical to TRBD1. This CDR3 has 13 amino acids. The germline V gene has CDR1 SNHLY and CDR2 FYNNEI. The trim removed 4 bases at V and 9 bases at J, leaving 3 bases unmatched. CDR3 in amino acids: CASSGDREKKLFF. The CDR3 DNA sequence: TGTGCCAGCAGTGGGGACAGGGAGAAAAAACTGTTTTTT. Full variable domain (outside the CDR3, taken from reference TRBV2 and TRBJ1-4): EPEVTQTPSHQVTQMGQEVILRCVPISNHLYFYWYRQILGQKVEFLVSFYNNEISEKSEIFDDQFSVERPDGSNFTLKIRSTKLEDSAMYFCASSGDREKKLFFGSGTQLSVL.

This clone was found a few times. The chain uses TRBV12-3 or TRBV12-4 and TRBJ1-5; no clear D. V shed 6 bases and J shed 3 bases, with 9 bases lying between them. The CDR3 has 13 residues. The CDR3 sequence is CASSKTDNQPQHF. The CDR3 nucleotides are TGTGCCAGCAGCAAAACAGACAATCAGCCCCAGCATTTT.

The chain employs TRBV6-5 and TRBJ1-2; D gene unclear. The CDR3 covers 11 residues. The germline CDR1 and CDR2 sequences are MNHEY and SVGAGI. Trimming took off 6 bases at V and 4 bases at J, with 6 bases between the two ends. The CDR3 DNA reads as TGTGCCAGCAGGATGGCCTATGGCTACACCTTC. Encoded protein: CASRMAYGYTF.

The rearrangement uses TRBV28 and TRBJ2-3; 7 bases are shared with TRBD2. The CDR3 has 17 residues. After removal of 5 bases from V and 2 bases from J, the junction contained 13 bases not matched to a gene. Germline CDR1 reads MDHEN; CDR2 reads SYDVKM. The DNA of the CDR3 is TGTGCCAGCAGTCCGAACCTGGGAGCGGGGCACACAGATACGCAGTATTTT. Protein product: CASSPNLGAGHTDTQYF.

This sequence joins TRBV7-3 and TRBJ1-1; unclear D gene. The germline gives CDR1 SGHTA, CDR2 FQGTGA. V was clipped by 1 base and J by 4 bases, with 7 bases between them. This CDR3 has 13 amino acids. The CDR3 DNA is TGTGCCAGCAGCTTAAACGTGGCCACTGAAGCTTTCTTT. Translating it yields CASSLNVATEAFF.

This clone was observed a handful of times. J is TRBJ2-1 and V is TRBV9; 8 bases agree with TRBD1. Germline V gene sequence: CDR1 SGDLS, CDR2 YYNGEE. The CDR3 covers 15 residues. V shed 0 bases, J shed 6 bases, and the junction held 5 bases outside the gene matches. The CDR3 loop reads CASSVAIDRGNEQFF. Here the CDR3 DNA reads TGTGCCAGCAGCGTAGCCATAGACAGGGGCAATGAGCAGTTCTTC.

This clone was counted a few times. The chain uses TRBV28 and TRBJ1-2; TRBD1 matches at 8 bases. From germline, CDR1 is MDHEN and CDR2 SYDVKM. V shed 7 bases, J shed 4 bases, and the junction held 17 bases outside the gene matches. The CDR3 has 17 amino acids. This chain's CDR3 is CASTTSSMDRVSYGYTF. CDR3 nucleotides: TGTGCCAGCACGACATCATCTATGGACAGGGTATCCTATGGCTACACCTTC.

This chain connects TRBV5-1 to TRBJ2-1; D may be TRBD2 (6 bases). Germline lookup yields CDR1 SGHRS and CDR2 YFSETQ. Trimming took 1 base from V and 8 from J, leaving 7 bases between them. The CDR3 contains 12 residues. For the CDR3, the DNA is TGCGCCAGCAGCTTGTCGGGGGATGAGCAGTTCTTC. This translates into CASSLSGDEQFF.

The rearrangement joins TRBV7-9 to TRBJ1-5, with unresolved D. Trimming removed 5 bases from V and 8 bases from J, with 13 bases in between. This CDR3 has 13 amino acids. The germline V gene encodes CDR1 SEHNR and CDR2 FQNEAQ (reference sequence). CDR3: CASSHRREEPQHF. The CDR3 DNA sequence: TGTGCCAGCAGCCATCGGAGGGAGGAGCCCCAGCATTTT.

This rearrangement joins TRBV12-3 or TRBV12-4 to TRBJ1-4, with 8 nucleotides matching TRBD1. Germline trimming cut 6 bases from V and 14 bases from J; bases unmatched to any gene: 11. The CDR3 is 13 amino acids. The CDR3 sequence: CASSLGQGGRLFF. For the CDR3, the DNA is TGTGCCAGCAGCCTCGGACAGGGAGGTAGGCTGTTTTTT.

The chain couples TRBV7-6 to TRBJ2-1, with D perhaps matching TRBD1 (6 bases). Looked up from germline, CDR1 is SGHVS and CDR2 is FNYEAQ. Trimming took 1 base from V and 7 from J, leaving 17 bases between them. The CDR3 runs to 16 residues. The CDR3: CASSLETPQTGNEQFF. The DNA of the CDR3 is TGTGCCAGCAGCTTAGAAACACCCCAAACAGGGAATGAGCAGTTCTTC.

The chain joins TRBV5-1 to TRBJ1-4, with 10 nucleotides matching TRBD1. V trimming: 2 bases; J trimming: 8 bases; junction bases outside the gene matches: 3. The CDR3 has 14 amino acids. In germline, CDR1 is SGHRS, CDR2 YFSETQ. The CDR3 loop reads CASSFSGQGEKLFF. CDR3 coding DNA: TGCGCCAGCAGCTTTTCGGGACAGGGGGAAAAACTGTTTTTT.

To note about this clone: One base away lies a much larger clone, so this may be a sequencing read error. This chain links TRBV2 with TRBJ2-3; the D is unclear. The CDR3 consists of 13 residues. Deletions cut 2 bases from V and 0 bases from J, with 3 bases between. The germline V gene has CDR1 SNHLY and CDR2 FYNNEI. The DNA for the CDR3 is TGTGCCAGCAGTGAACCTAGCACAGATACGCAGTATTTT. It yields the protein CASSEPSTDTQYF.

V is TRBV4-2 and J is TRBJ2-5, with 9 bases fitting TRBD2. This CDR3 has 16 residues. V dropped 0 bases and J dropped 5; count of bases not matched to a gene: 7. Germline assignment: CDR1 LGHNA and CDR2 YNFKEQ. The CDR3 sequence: CASSQDLGGGAETQYF. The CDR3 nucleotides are TGTGCCAGCAGCCAAGATTTGGGCGGGGGGGCGGAGACCCAGTACTTC.

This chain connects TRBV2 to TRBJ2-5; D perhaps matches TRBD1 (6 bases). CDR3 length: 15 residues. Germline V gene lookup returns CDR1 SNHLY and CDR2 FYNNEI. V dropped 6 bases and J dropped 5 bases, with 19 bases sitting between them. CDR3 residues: CASRTMVGALETQYF. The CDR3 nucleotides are TGTGCCAGCAGAACGATGGTGGGGGCCCTCGAGACCCAGTACTTC.

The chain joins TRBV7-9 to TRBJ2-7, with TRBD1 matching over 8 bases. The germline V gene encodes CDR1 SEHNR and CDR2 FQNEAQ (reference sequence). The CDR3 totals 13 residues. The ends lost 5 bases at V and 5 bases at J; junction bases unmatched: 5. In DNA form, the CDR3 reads TGTGCCAGCAGCATCAGGGGGCAGAACGAGCAGTACTTC. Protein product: CASSIRGQNEQYF. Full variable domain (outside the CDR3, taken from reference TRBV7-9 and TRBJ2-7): DTGVSQNPRHKITKRGQNVTFRCDPISEHNRLYWYRQTLGQGPEFLTYFQNEAQLEKSRLLSDRFSAERPKGSFSTLEIQRTEQGDSAMYLCASSIRGQNEQYFGPGTRLTVT.

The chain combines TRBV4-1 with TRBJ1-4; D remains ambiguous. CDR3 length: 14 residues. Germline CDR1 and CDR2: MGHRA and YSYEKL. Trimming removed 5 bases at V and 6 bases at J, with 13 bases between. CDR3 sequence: CASSYERRDEKLFF. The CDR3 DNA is TGCGCCAGCAGCTACGAGAGGCGGGATGAAAAACTGTTTTTT.

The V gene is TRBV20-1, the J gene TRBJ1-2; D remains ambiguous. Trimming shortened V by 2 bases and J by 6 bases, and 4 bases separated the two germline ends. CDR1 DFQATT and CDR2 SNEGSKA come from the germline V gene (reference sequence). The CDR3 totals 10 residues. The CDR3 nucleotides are TGCAGTGCTAGAACGGATGGCTACACCTTC. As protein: CSARTDGYTF.